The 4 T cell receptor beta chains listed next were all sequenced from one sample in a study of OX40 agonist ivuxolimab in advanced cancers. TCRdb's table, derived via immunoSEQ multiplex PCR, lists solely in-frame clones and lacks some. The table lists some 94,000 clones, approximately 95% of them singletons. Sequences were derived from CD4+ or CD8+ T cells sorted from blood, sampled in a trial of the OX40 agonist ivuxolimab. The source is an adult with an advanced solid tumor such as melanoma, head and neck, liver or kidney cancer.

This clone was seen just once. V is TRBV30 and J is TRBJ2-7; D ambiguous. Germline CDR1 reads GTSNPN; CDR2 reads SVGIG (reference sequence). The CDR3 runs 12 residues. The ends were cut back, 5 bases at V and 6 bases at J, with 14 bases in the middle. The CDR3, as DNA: TGTGCCTGGTCAGCAGGAAACACCGAGCAGTACTTC. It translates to CAWSAGNTEQYF.

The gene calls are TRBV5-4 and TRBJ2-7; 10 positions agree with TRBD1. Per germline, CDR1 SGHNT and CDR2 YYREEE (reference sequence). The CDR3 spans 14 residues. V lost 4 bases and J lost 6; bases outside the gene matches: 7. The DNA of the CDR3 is TGTGCCAGCAGCCGAGGGACAGGGGAGCCCGAGCAGTACTTC. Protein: CASSRGTGEPEQYF.

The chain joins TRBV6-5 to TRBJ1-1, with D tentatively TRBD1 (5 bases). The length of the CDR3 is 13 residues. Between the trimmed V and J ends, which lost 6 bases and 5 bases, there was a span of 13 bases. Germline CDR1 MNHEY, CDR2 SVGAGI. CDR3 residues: CASSPEGRTEAFF. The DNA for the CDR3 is TGTGCCAGCAGCCCAGAGGGGAGAACTGAAGCTTTCTTT.

CDR3 region: CASSSRSPGTEAFF. DNA of the CDR3: TGCGCCAGCAGCTCCCGTTCACCCGGGACTGAAGCTTTCTTT. V and J are TRBV5-1 and TRBJ1-1; no definite D call. Trimming took 3 bases from V and 5 from J, leaving 14 bases between them. The germline gives CDR1 SGHRS, CDR2 YFSETQ. CDR3 length equals 14 residues.